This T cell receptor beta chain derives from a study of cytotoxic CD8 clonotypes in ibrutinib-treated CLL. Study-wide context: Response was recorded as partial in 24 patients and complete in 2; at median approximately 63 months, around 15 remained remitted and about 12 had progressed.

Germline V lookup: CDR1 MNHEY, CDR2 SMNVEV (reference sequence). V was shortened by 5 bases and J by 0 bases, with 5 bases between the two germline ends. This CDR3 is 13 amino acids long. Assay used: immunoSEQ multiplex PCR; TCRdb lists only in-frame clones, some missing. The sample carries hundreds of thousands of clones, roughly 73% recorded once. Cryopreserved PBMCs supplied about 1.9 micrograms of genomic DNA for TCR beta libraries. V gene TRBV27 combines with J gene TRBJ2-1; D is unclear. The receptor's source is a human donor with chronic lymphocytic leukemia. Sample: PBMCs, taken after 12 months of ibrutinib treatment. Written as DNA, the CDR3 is TGTGCCAGCAGTGGCCTCTCCTACAATGAGCAGTTCTTC. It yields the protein CASSGLSYNEQFF.